Below, 25 T cell receptor beta chains from the same sample are listed, as sequenced in a study of T cell changes during pregnancy in multiple sclerosis. Generated by immunoSEQ multiplex PCR, the TCRdb table keeps only in-frame clones and is missing some. Of roughly 60,000 clones listed, around nine tenths are singletons. The sequenced sample was peripheral blood, obtained in the second trimester of pregnancy. These receptors came from a female donor with multiple sclerosis, enrolled in a pregnancy study.

This chain connects TRBV7-3 to TRBJ2-1; the match to TRBD2 covers 12 bases. V dropped 1 base and J dropped 7; count of bases not matched to a gene: 2. Germline V gene sequence: CDR1 SGHTA, CDR2 FQGTGA. This CDR3 region has 15 residues. The CDR3 nucleotides read TGTGCCAGCAGCTTAATGACTAGCGGGAGAAATGAGCAGTTCTTC. As protein: CASSLMTSGRNEQFF.

The J gene is TRBJ2-7, the V gene TRBV9, with TRBD2 matching over 7 bases. This CDR3 is built from 15 residues. Germline-derived CDR1 and CDR2 are SGDLS and YYNGEE. With V trimmed by 4 bases and J by 1 base, 8 bases remained unmatched. This CDR3 reads CASSYLGGDSYEQYF. In DNA, the CDR3 is TGTGCCAGCAGCTACTTGGGGGGGGATTCCTACGAGCAGTACTTC.

The V gene is TRBV28, the J gene TRBJ2-1; a weak D match, TRBD2 (6 bases). CDR1 and CDR2 (germline): MDHEN, SYDVKM. Trimming shortened V by 2 bases and J by 5 bases, and 13 bases separated the two germline ends. CDR3 length: 15 amino acids. This chain's CDR3 is CASSLTTGAHNEQFF. In DNA form, the CDR3 reads TGTGCCAGCAGTTTAACGACGGGAGCCCACAATGAGCAGTTCTTC.

V usage is TRBV2 and J usage is TRBJ2-7, with D perhaps TRBD2 (5 bases). Germline loops: CDR1 SNHLY, CDR2 FYNNEI. This CDR3 has 15 amino acids. Trimming took 7 bases from V and 2 from J, leaving 18 bases between them. The CDR3 coding sequence is TGTGCCAGCAACCCCTCCGGGGATAGAGCCTACGAGCAGTACTTC. It encodes CASNPSGDRAYEQYF.

The chain joins TRBV29-1 to TRBJ2-7, with TRBD1 identical over 10 bases. V shed 4 bases, J shed 3 bases, and the junction held 3 bases outside the gene matches. Germline values: CDR1 SQVTM, CDR2 ANQGSEA. The length of the CDR3 is 13 residues. The CDR3 sequence is CSVAGTGVYEQYF. CDR3 sequence (DNA): TGCAGCGTTGCCGGGACAGGGGTCTACGAGCAGTACTTC.

V and J are TRBV7-2 and TRBJ1-2; D uncertain. Trimming took 5 bases from V and 5 from J, leaving 21 bases between them. Germline lookup yields CDR1 SGHTA and CDR2 FQGNSA. The CDR3 consists of 16 residues. The CDR3 nucleotides read TGTGCCAGCAGCCGCACGCCCCCTACGGAGCCGTATGGCTACACCTTC. It specifies CASSRTPPTEPYGYTF.

The chain uses TRBV5-6 and TRBJ2-7; 9 nucleotides match TRBD2. This CDR3 is built from 15 residues. V gave up 3 bases and J gave up 5 bases; unmatched junction bases: 9. Germline lookup yields CDR1 SGHDT and CDR2 YYEEEE. In DNA form, the CDR3 reads TGTGCCAGCAGCTCTCTAACTAGCGGGCTAAACGAGCAGTACTTC. Translation gives CASSSLTSGLNEQYF. The full variable domain, its missing parts supplied by reference TRBV5-6 and TRBJ2-7, is DAGVTQSPTHLIKTRGQQVTLRCSPKSGHDTVSWYQQALGQGPQFIFQYYEEEERQRGNFPDRFSGHQFPNYSSELNVNALLLGDSALYLCASSSLTSGLNEQYFGPGTRLTVT.

The chain carries TRBV7-7 and TRBJ2-5; D may be TRBD1 (5 bases). Germline V CDR1 and CDR2: SSHAT, FNYEAQ (reference sequence). V gave up 0 bases and J gave up 2 bases, with 10 bases separating them. The CDR3 is made up of 15 amino acids. The CDR3 region has the DNA TGTGCCAGCAGCTTAGCCAGGACACCTCAAGAGACCCAGTACTTC. As protein: CASSLARTPQETQYF. Full variable domain (missing parts from reference TRBV7-7 and TRBJ2-5): GAGVSQSPRYKVTKRGQDVTLRCDPISSHATLYWYQQALGQGPEFLTYFNYEAQPDKSGLPSDRFSAERPEGSISTLTIQRTEQRDSAMYRCASSLARTPQETQYFGPGTRLLVL.

By its share, this clone is medium-sized (0.01 to 0.1%). DNA for the CDR3: TGTGCCAGCAGCATAGCGGTTACTAGCACAGATACGCAGTATTTT. Residues: CASSIAVTSTDTQYF. The chain employs TRBV27 and TRBJ2-3, with a possible D match to TRBD2 (6 bases). The CDR3 covers 15 residues. The germline V gene has CDR1 MNHEY and CDR2 SMNVEV (reference sequence). V lost 6 bases and J 0 bases, leaving 13 bases between the germline ends.

CDR3 residues: CSASDSPNTEAFF. The CDR3 DNA is TGCAGCGCTTCAGACAGCCCTAACACTGAAGCTTTCTTT. The V call is TRBV29-1, the J call TRBJ1-1, with D possibly matching TRBD1 (5 bases). CDR3 length equals 13 residues. V lost 7 bases to trimming and J lost 2 bases, with 14 bases between them. Per germline, CDR1 SQVTM and CDR2 ANQGSEA.

CDR3 protein: CASRTGAGGGDTEAFF. As DNA, the CDR3 is TGTGCCAGCAGGACTGGAGCGGGAGGAGGGGACACTGAAGCTTTCTTT. The chain is built from TRBV5-4 and TRBJ1-1, with a tentative D call TRBD1 (5 bases). The CDR3 length is 16 residues. The germline V and J ends were trimmed by 5 bases and 3 bases, with 20 bases remaining between them. CDR1 is SGHNT, CDR2 YYREEE, per germline (reference sequence).

The rearrangement joins TRBV7-2 to TRBJ2-3; 13 bases agree with TRBD2. The CDR3 sequence is 17 residues long. After removal of 2 bases from V and 4 bases from J, the junction contained 6 bases not matched to a gene. The germline CDR1 and CDR2 sequences are SGHTA and FQGNSA. For the CDR3, the DNA is TGTGCCAGCAGCTTAATCGGACTAGCGGGAGTTGCAGATACGCAGTATTTT. It specifies CASSLIGLAGVADTQYF. Complete variable domain (other parts from reference TRBV7-2 and TRBJ2-3): GAGVSQSPSNKVTEKGKDVELRCDPISGHTALYWYRQSLGQGLEFLIYFQGNSAPDKSGLPSDRFSAERTGGSVSTLTIQRTQQEDSAVYLCASSLIGLAGVADTQYFGPGTRLTVL.

This clone was found once. The chain has TRBV15 and TRBJ2-1; D gene unclear. Germline CDR1 is LNHNV and CDR2 is YYDKDF (reference sequence). The CDR3 sequence is 13 residues long. The V gene lost 4 bases and the J gene lost 3 bases, with 7 bases spanning the gap. The CDR3 region is CATSTDNYNEQFF. DNA of the CDR3: TGTGCCACCAGCACCGACAACTACAATGAGCAGTTCTTC.

J is TRBJ2-3 and V is TRBV7-2, with D possibly being TRBD1 (6 bases). Germline lookup yields CDR1 SGHTA and CDR2 FQGNSA. Trimming cost V 1 base and J 0 bases, with 8 bases left between them. This CDR3 region has 15 residues. This CDR3 reads CASSLVQGSTDTQYF. CDR3 nucleotides: TGTGCCAGCAGCTTAGTCCAGGGGAGCACAGATACGCAGTATTTT.

This chain joins TRBV6-1 and TRBJ2-7, with D maybe TRBD1 (6 bases). V was shortened by 2 bases and J by 0 bases, with 11 bases between the two germline ends. The CDR3 spans 15 residues. Looked up from germline, CDR1 is MNHNS and CDR2 is SASEGT. The CDR3 loop reads CASSEITGSSYEQYF. DNA of the CDR3: TGTGCCAGCAGTGAAATCACAGGGAGCTCCTACGAGCAGTACTTC.

The rearrangement joins TRBV2 to TRBJ2-3; TRBD2 matches 7 bases. This CDR3 has 14 amino acids. CDR1 and CDR2 from the germline V gene are SNHLY and FYNNEI. After removal of 4 bases from V and 1 base from J, the junction contained 2 bases not matched to a gene. The CDR3, as DNA: TGTGCCAGCAGTGGGACTAGAGGCACAGATACGCAGTATTTT. Amino acid sequence: CASSGTRGTDTQYF.

The V call is TRBV4-2, the J call TRBJ1-6, with 8 bases matching TRBD1. This CDR3 region has 16 residues. Germline V gene lookup returns CDR1 LGHNA and CDR2 YNFKEQ. Losses at the gene ends were 4 bases for V and 5 bases for J; bases not matched to a gene: 7. For the CDR3, the DNA is TGTGCCAGCAGCCTTGGGCCGGGACAGGATAATTCACCCCTCCACTTT. Its translation: CASSLGPGQDNSPLHF.

This chain links TRBV9 with TRBJ2-5; 11 bases align to TRBD2. The CDR3 sequence is 16 residues long. Germline CDR1 reads SGDLS; CDR2 reads YYNGEE. Trimming took 3 bases from V and 1 from J; bases not matched to a gene: 5. CDR3 DNA: TGTGCCAGCAGCGACGGACTAGCGGGCTTCCAAGAGACCCAGTACTTC. Protein sequence: CASSDGLAGFQETQYF.

V gene TRBV30 combines with J gene TRBJ2-2, with a possible D match to TRBD1 (6 bases). The CDR3 loop spans 14 amino acids. V was clipped by 1 base and J by 1 base, with 7 bases between them. Per germline, CDR1 GTSNPN and CDR2 SVGIG (reference sequence). CDR3 bases: TGTGCCTGGAGTGCGACAGGGAACACCGGGGAGCTGTTTTTT. Protein product: CAWSATGNTGELFF.

The rearrangement uses TRBV5-6 and TRBJ1-1; D is ambiguous. The germline V gene encodes CDR1 SGHDT and CDR2 YYEEEE. Trimming pared 0 bases from V and 2 bases from J, leaving 8 bases between. The CDR3 spans 14 residues. As DNA, the CDR3 is TGTGCCAGCAGCTTGGTTCACCTAAACACTGAAGCTTTCTTT. This gives the protein CASSLVHLNTEAFF.

This chain connects TRBV7-3 to TRBJ2-1, with TRBD2 matching 7 bases. Germline-derived CDR1 and CDR2 are SGHTA and FQGTGA. The ends lost 0 bases at V and 12 bases at J; junction bases unmatched: 5. This CDR3 comprises 13 residues. The CDR3 here is CASSLTSQRGQFF. The CDR3 DNA is TGTGCCAGCAGCTTAACGTCACAGCGGGGGCAGTTCTTC.

The V call is TRBV6-5, the J call TRBJ1-4, with 9 bases that match TRBD1. This CDR3 has 16 residues. CDR1 and CDR2 (germline): MNHEY, SVGAGI. The V segment lost 2 bases and the J segment 7 bases; nucleotides outside the gene matches: 8. CDR3 sequence (DNA): TGTGCCAGCAGTTACGCAAGACAGGGGGGAGGTGAAAAACTGTTTTTT. Its translation is CASSYARQGGGEKLFF.

This clone was counted only a few times. The CDR3 reads CASSYSLREGQNEQFF. The CDR3 DNA reads as TGTGCCAGCAGTTACAGCCTGCGGGAGGGCCAGAATGAGCAGTTCTTC. The V call is TRBV6-5, the J call TRBJ2-1; 9 bases match TRBD2. The V segment lost 2 bases and the J segment 7 bases; nucleotides outside the gene matches: 9. This CDR3 has 16 residues. CDR1 and CDR2 from the germline V gene are MNHEY and SVGAGI.

This chain uses TRBV6-5 with TRBJ1-2; 9 bases map to TRBD1. CDR3 length: 15 amino acids. V lost 2 bases and J lost 8; bases outside the gene matches: 9. Germline-derived CDR1 and CDR2 are MNHEY and SVGAGI. The CDR3 nucleotides are TGTGCCAGCAGTTACACACAGGGGGCCTCGGACGGCTACACCTTC. It is translated as CASSYTQGASDGYTF.

CDR3 nucleotides: TGTGCCAGCAGTTTATGGGCGAGTAGGGGTTCACATGGCTACACCTTC. It yields the protein CASSLWASRGSHGYTF. The genes are TRBV28 and TRBJ1-2; maybe TRBD1 (5 bases). The germline V and J ends were trimmed by 0 bases and 6 bases, with 17 bases remaining between them. The CDR3 is 16 amino acids. Germline CDR1 is MDHEN and CDR2 is SYDVKM.